This T cell receptor beta chain was sequenced in a study of cytomegalovirus exposure and HLA in healthy donors. 60 Vbeta and 13 Jbeta primers were used in PCR. Using immunoSEQ multiplex PCR, the repertoire was profiled, and TCRdb retains in-frame clones only, with some absent. The table shows some 90,000 clones, with 80% occurring only once. Trimming took 4 bases from V and 5 from J, leaving 24 bases between them. In germline, CDR1 is SGHNT, CDR2 YYREEE (reference sequence). The CDR3 runs 17 residues. Material for sequencing was PBMCs. The TCR was taken from a man aged 50 or older in good health and CMV-seropositive. The chain is built from TRBV5-4 and TRBJ1-1; D is perhaps TRBD1 (5 bases). CDR3: CASSTGGRAGSRTEAFF. CDR3 nucleotide sequence: TGTGCCAGCAGCACCGGGGGTAGGGCAGGGTCGAGAACTGAAGCTTTCTTT.